This TCR beta chain was sequenced in a study of T cells in Graves' hyperthyroidism and ophthalmopathy. The study excluded patients with uncontrolled infection, other autoimmune disease, pregnancy or lactation. Each 10 ml fresh peripheral blood draw supplied the PBMCs. General study results and limits: Most expanded thyroid clonotypes above 0.001 also appeared in blood. Ophthalmopathy prediction by the model preceded onset by a median roughly 6 months.

Amplified regions were TCR beta CDR3 sequences from RNA transcripts. Initially, a first-round RT-PCR of the TCR CDR3 employed the HTBI primer set. TCRdb called the multiplex PCR reads again in MiXCR, with one record for every CDR3 protein. The sample includes 500,000 or so distinct CDR3 sequences, under 20% of them seen just once. Remarks on this clonotype: Its target is unknown.

The sample taken for sequencing was blood. The sequence came from a woman between 18 and 29 years old with Graves' ophthalmopathy.

The CDR3 reads CASSPGGTGGDTEAFF. CDR3 nucleotides: TGTGCCAGCAGCCCAGGGGGTACAGGGGGAGACACTGAAGCTTTCTTT. The gene calls are TRBV9 and TRBJ1-1, with TRBD1 matching over 8 bases. Germline values: CDR1 SGDLS, CDR2 YYNGEE. Trimming at V came to 4 bases and at J to 3 bases, leaving 11 bases not matched to a gene. This CDR3 spans 16 amino acids.